The T cell receptor beta chain described here comes from a study of blood T cell repertoires in COVID-19. TCRdb's table, derived via immunoSEQ multiplex PCR, lists solely in-frame clones and lacks some. The sample holds over 85,000 clones, around 79% seen once. Germline CDR1 is SGDLS and CDR2 is YYNGEE. V lost 0 bases, J lost 5 bases, and 17 bases lay in between. The CDR3 covers 16 residues. The TCR comes from a woman of 80 years or more with active or convalescent COVID-19. The rearrangement uses TRBV9 and TRBJ1-1; D possibly corresponds to TRBD1 (5 bases). The sequencing sample was made of peripheral blood. The CDR3 spells CASSVDPHARVTEAFF. DNA of the CDR3: TGTGCCAGCAGCGTAGACCCACACGCCAGGGTTACTGAAGCTTTCTTT.